This T cell receptor (beta chain) was captured in a study of shared T cell receptors in the human thymus. Measured with immunoSEQ multiplex PCR; TCRdb has only the in-frame clones, and not every one. The sample gives about 660,000 clones, around 89% of which show up once; around 0.0099% is in the top ten. The germline CDR1 and CDR2 sequences are LNHDA and SQIVND (reference sequence). Trimming shortened V by 1 base and J by 5 bases, and 8 bases separated the two germline ends. The CDR3 loop spans 14 amino acids. Turning to this clone: The sample contains more than one DNA sequence encoding this CDR3.

These data were also reused for a study on human thymus T cells.

The clonotype comes from a boy in the first two years of life with a congenital heart defect. The sequencing sample was made of thymocytes. The chain carries TRBV19 and TRBJ1-4; D possibly corresponds to TRBD1 (5 bases). CDR3 nucleotides: TGTGCCAGTAGTATAGTGGGGCCGAATGAAAAACTGTTTTTT. Translation gives CASSIVGPNEKLFF.